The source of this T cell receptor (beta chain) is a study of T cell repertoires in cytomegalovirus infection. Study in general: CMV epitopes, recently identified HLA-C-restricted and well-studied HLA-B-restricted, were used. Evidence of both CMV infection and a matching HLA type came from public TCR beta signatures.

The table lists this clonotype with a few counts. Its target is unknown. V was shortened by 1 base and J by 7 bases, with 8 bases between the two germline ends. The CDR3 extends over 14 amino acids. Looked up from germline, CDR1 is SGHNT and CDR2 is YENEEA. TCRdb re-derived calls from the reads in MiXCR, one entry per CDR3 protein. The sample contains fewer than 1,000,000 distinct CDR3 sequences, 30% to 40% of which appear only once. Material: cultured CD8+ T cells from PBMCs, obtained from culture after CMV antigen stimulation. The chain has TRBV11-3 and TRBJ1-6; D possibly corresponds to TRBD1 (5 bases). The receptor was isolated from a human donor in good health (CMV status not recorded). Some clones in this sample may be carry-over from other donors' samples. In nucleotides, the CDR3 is TGTGCCAGCAGCTTAGGGGACGGCAATTCACCCCTCCACTTT. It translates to CASSLGDGNSPLHF. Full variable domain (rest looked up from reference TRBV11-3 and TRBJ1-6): EAGVVQSPRYKIIEKKQPVAFWCNPISGHNTLYWYLQNLGQGPELLIRYENEEAVDDSQLPKDRFSAERLKGVDSTLKIQPAELGDSAVYLCASSLGDGNSPLHFGNGTRLTVT.